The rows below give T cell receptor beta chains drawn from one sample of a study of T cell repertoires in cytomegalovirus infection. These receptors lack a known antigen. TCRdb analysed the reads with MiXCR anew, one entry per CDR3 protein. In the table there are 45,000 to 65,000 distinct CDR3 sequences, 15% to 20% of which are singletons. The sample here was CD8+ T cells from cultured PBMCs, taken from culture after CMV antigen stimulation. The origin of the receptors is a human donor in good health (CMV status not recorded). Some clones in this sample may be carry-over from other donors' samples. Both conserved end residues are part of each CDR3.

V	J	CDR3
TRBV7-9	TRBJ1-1	CASSPPGTGDTEAFF
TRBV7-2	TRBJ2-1	CASSLTGGGLAGLYEQFF
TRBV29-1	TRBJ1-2	CSVATGRDYGYTF
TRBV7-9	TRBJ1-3	CASRLYPRGNSGNTIYF
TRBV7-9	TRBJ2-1	CASSLSGGHMGNEQFF
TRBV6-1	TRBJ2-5	CASSPLGTYQETQYF
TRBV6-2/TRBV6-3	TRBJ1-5	CASGQYRQPQHF
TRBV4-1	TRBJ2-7	CASSQNSPSYEQYF
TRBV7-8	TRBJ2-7	CASSPTGLTYEQYF
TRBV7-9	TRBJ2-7	CASSSQGGEQYF
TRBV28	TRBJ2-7	CASVGTGVHYEQYF
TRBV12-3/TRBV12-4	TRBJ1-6	CASSFGTDYSPLHF
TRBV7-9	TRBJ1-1	CASRLGGAEAFF
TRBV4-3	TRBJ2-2	CASSQETGTGFVGELFF
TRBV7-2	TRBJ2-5	CASSYPTQGETQYF
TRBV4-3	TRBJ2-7	CASSQAPRGYSYEQYF
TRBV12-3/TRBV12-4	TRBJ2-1	CASSLQRGDNELFF
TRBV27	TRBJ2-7	CASTGTGDYEQYF
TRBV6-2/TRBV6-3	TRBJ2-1	CASTPGREQFF
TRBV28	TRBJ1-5	CASSPLHGSNQPQHF
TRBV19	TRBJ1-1	CASSIWKGGVNTEAFF
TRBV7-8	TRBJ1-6	CASSLIYRGSDSPLHF
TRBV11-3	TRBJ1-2	CASSLRVENYGYTF
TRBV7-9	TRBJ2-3	CASSLGRGKEEDTQYF
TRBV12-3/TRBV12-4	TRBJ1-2	CASKTADGYTF
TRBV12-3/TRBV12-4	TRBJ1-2	CASSPPWDNYGYTF
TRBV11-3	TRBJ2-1	CASSSWENEQFF
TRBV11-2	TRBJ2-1	CASSLVGYYNEQFF